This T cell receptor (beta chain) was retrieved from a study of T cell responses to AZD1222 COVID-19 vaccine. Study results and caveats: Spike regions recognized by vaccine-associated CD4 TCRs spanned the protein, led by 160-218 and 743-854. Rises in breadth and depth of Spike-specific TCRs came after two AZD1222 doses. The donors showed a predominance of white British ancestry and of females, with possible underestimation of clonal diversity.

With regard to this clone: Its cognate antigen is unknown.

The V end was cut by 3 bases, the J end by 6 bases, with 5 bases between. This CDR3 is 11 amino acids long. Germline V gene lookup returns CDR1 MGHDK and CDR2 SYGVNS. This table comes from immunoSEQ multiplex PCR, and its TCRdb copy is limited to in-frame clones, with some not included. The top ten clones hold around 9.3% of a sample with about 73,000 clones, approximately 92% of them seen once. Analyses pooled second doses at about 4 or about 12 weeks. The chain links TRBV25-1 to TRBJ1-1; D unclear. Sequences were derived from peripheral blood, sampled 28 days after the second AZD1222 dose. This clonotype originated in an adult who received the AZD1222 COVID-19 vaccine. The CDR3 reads CASSDFAEAFF. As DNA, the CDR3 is TGTGCCAGCAGTGATTTTGCTGAAGCTTTCTTT. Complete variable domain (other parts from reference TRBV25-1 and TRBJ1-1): EADIYQTPRYLVIGTGKKITLECSQTMGHDKMYWYQQDPGMELHLIHYSYGVNSTEKGDLSSESTVSRIRTEHFPLTLESARPSHTSQYLCASSDFAEAFFGQGTRLTVV.